This paragraph reports one T cell receptor (beta chain). Its antigen is still unknown. The same CDR3 can be traced to other DNA sequences in this sample. CDR1 is SEHNR, CDR2 FQNEAQ, per germline (reference sequence). The CDR3 is 13 residues long. Trimming stripped 2 bases from V and 1 base from J, with 2 bases between. The PCR contained 60 Vbeta and 13 Jbeta primers. The table came from immunoSEQ multiplex PCR; TCRdb's copy has only in-frame clones and leaves some out. The sample holds some 130,000 clones, approximately 60% seen once. The data were taken from a study of cytomegalovirus exposure and HLA in healthy donors. Whole-study context: Out of about 190 million T cells, an earlier analysis found more than 95 million unique TCR beta sequences in total. Overall study findings and caveats: TCR beta chains numbering 164 were designated cytomegalovirus-associated. Within the data, a cluster of highly shared sequence variants was likely a sequencing artifact. Segments of the TCR beta V type were, in most cases, productive about 87% or about 30% of the time in an earlier analysis.

This chain uses TRBV7-9 with TRBJ2-2; D is ambiguous. The sequenced material came from PBMCs. The sequence was obtained from a human donor in good health. The CDR3 reads CASSLLNTGELFF. In DNA form, the CDR3 reads TGTGCCAGCAGCTTACTGAACACCGGGGAGCTGTTTTTT.